This record looks at one TCR beta chain sequence and its context. Its target is not known. The sample belongs to a study of OX40 agonist ivuxolimab in advanced cancers. Study-wide results and limits: Low normalized clonal expansion also occurred in some nonresponding patients.

This table comes from immunoSEQ multiplex PCR, and its TCRdb copy is limited to in-frame clones, with some not included. The repertoire holds 130,000 or so clones, with about nine tenths as singletons. Trimming cost V 3 bases and J 4 bases, with 12 bases left between them. Germline assignment: CDR1 MDHEN and CDR2 SYDVKM. CDR3 length: 14 residues. Sequenced material: CD4+ or CD8+ T cells sorted from blood, taken in a trial of the OX40 agonist ivuxolimab. This TCR derives from an adult with an advanced solid tumor such as melanoma, head and neck, liver or kidney cancer. The chain employs TRBV28 and TRBJ2-5; D unclear. The CDR3 here is CASSFGRARETQYF. Written as DNA, the CDR3 is TGTGCCAGCAGTTTCGGCAGAGCTCGAGAGACCCAGTACTTC. Using reference TRBV28 and TRBJ2-5 for the parts outside the CDR3, the full variable domain is DVKVTQSSRYLVKRTGEKVFLECVQDMDHENMFWYRQDPGLGLRLIYFSYDVKMKEKGDIPEGYSVSREKKERFSLILESASTNQTSMYLCASSFGRARETQYFGPGTRLLVL.